This T cell receptor beta chain comes out of a study of T cell responses to AZD1222 COVID-19 vaccine. Repertoires were generated with immunoSEQ multiplex PCR, while TCRdb's copy carries only in-frame clones and drops some. The sample lists over 120,000 clones, 90% to 95% seen once, with over 7.5% in the top ten. From germline, CDR1 is SGHVS and CDR2 FQNEAQ. After removal of 5 bases from V and 10 bases from J, the junction contained 11 bases not matched to a gene. CDR3 length equals 16 residues. The rearrangement links TRBV7-8 to TRBJ1-6, with 10 bases that match TRBD1. The sequences come from peripheral blood, collected on day 0 of AZD1222 vaccination. The clonotype originates from an adult in good health. CDR3 coding DNA: TGTGCCAGCAGCGCAACGGGACAGGGGTTAGGGTCACCCCTCCACTTT. This codes for CASSATGQGLGSPLHF.